The 19 T cell receptor beta chains presented below share a single source sample, sequenced in a study of T cells expressing NK-cell markers. TCRdb re-called the 5' RACE reads; every CDR3 protein appears as one record, without DNA. The sample's table shows 550,000 to 600,000 distinct CDR3 sequences. The sequenced sample consisted of blood T cells: a sorted CD56 or NKG2C T cell subset, CD4+ or CD8+ T cells, or bulk PBMC T cells (not recorded which). Source of these receptors: a man aged 18 to 29 in good health.

The rearrangement uses TRBV10-3 and TRBJ2-1; the TRBD1 assignment by TCRdb is unverifiable without DNA. This CDR3 region has 16 residues. Germline V gene lookup returns CDR1 ENHRY and CDR2 SYGVKD. The CDR3 loop reads CAISEALGTVLNEQFF.

V and J are TRBV9 and TRBJ1-1; TCRdb's assignment of TRBD1 cannot be checked, as there is no DNA. The germline CDR1 and CDR2 sequences are SGDLS and YYNGEE. The CDR3 has 15 amino acids. The CDR3: CASSGQGAVNTEAFF.

This rearrangement joins TRBV20-1 to TRBJ2-1; without DNA, the TCRdb call of TRBD2 cannot be checked. The CDR3 consists of 15 residues. Germline CDR1 and CDR2: DFQATT and SNEGSKA (reference sequence). CDR3 sequence: CSAPSTGGRANEQFF.

The chain carries TRBV10-3 and TRBJ1-2; the TCRdb D gene call, TRBD1, has no DNA to confirm it. CDR1 and CDR2 from the germline V gene are ENHRY and SYGVKD. This CDR3 has 12 residues. The chain's CDR3 is CAISETGPSYTF.

This rearrangement joins TRBV14 to TRBJ2-1. CDR1 is SGHDN and CDR2 is FVKESK in the germline V gene. The length of the CDR3 is 14 residues. CDR3 loop: CASSQGSTYNEQFF.

This rearrangement joins TRBV20-1 to TRBJ1-6; TCRdb designates TRBD1, a call that cannot be tested without DNA. CDR3 length: 17 residues. Germline loops: CDR1 DFQATT, CDR2 SNEGSKA (reference sequence). The CDR3 reads CSARDAGGSSYNSPLHF.

The chain joins TRBV10-3 to TRBJ2-3; the D gene TCRdb calls, TRBD2, cannot be checked with no DNA. Germline CDR1 is ENHRY and CDR2 is SYGVKD. This CDR3 has 16 residues. CDR3 protein: CAIGEGLAGFTDTQYF.

The CDR3 sequence: CASSPTPNTEAFF. The chain employs TRBV5-5 and TRBJ1-1. Per germline, CDR1 SGHKS and CDR2 YYEKEE (reference sequence). The CDR3 runs to 13 residues.

V and J are TRBV10-3 and TRBJ2-1. Looked up from germline, CDR1 is ENHRY and CDR2 is SYGVKD. This CDR3 contains 11 residues. The CDR3 protein is CAIMGGDEQFF.

The V call is TRBV18, the J call TRBJ1-2; absent DNA, TCRdb's TRBD1 call cannot be checked. This CDR3 region has 11 residues. CDR1 is KGHSH and CDR2 is LQKENI in the germline V gene. CDR3 protein: CASSDSTGYTF.

The chain employs TRBV18 and TRBJ1-2; TCRdb proposes TRBD1, but this gene call is untestable without DNA. This CDR3 contains 14 residues. Germline V gene sequence: CDR1 KGHSH, CDR2 LQKENI. CDR3 in amino acids: CASSPQRQIYGYTF. Using reference TRBV18 and TRBJ1-2 for the parts outside the CDR3, the full variable domain is NAGVMQNPRHLVRRRGQEARLRCSPMKGHSHVYWYRQLPEEGLKFMVYLQKENIIDESGMPKERFSAEFPKEGPSILRIQQVVRGDSAAYFCASSPQRQIYGYTFGSGTRLTVV.

This chain joins TRBV24-1 and TRBJ2-1. The CDR3 runs 16 residues. The V gene's germline CDR1 is KGHDR and CDR2 SFDVKD. CDR3 in amino acids: CATSDPDSSSYNEQFF.

V is TRBV20-1 and J is TRBJ2-5; no DNA is available, so the TRBD2 call from TCRdb remains unchecked. The CDR3 runs to 16 residues. Looked up from germline, CDR1 is DFQATT and CDR2 is SNEGSKA (reference sequence). CDR3 in amino acids: CSAGRTSGGYQETQYF.

The genes are TRBV20-1 and TRBJ2-5; TCRdb returns TRBD2, unconfirmable since there is no DNA. CDR3 length equals 15 residues. In germline, CDR1 is DFQATT, CDR2 SNEGSKA (reference sequence). This CDR3 reads CSAPPSGRPQETQYF.

CDR3 loop: CSVEGLVGTANEKLFF. The rearrangement links TRBV29-1 to TRBJ1-4. The CDR3 runs 16 residues. The germline V gene encodes CDR1 SQVTM and CDR2 ANQGSEA. The variable domain in full, completed from reference TRBV29-1 and TRBJ1-4, reads SAVISQKPSRDICQRGTSLTIQCQVDSQVTMMFWYRQQPGQSLTLIATANQGSEATYESGFVIDKFPISRPNLTFSTLTVSNMSPEDSSIYLCSVEGLVGTANEKLFFGSGTQLSVL.

The chain employs TRBV4-2 and TRBJ2-3. The CDR3 runs 13 residues. Germline assignment: CDR1 LGHNA and CDR2 YNFKEQ. CDR3: CASSQGPFDTQYF.

The genes are TRBV9 and TRBJ2-5; TCRdb outputs TRBD2, but without DNA this stays unchecked. This CDR3 is built from 15 residues. Germline V gene sequence: CDR1 SGDLS, CDR2 YYNGEE. The CDR3 loop is CASSVGLAGIETQYF.

The chain combines TRBV6-5 with TRBJ2-1; TCRdb calls TRBD2, which cannot be checked without DNA. The CDR3 has 16 residues. From germline, CDR1 is MNHEY and CDR2 SVGAGI. The CDR3: CASSYGLAGGWDEQFF.

The genes are TRBV6-5 and TRBJ2-6; with no DNA, the TCRdb D assignment of TRBD1 cannot be verified. Germline loops: CDR1 MNHEY, CDR2 SVGAGI. The CDR3 extends over 16 amino acids. This chain's CDR3 is CASSYMGGAGANVLTF.